The entry that follows covers one T cell receptor (beta chain) sequence. This clonotype was recorded at least ten times. The antigen it binds to is not known. No per-base quality is available; no much larger clone lies one base away. This specimen comes from a study of response to subunit inactivated influenza vaccine (dated 2018 in TCRdb). In terms of the full investigation: Deep quantitative T cell receptor repertoire profiling was used in the study to track responses to a trivalent subunit inactivated influenza vaccine.

Summary of the overall study and its limitations: The authors proposed that each seasonal influenza vaccination may bring in only a limited number of new T cells.

Reading from cysteine to phenylalanine, the CDR3 counts 17 amino acids. The entry retains the CDR3 DNA only, 51 bases that are in frame from base 1. Sequences MDHEN (CDR1) and SYDVKM (CDR2) are obtained from the germline V gene. A distance of 22 bases separates the germline ends of V and J, which lose 2 bases and 5 bases respectively. Libraries were prepared through RT-PCR. The sample was run on an Illumina HiSeq 2500. The public reads were quality trimmed at Q25 with fastp and then assembled into clones with MiXCR by TCRdb, keeping productive beta chains. Rows are unified per CDR3 protein, each entry keeping the most common DNA and genes. The sample profile shows over 750,000 distinct CDR3 sequences; 21% of them were found once. The biggest ten clones account for about 10% of the sample.

This sequence originates from a man aged 50 to 60 who received an inactivated influenza vaccine. Donor details come from another sample of the same person, matched by shared clones. The specimen was PBMCs from blood, collected 4 to 6 days after vaccination. This receptor chain uses TRBV28 and TRBJ2-7, with no confident D gene call. The DNA sequence is as follows: TGTGCCAGCAGTTTAACTACCTACAGAAGACCCTACAACGAGCAGTACTTC. Translation gives CASSLTTYRRPYNEQYF.